What follows describes a single TCR beta chain. This entry is derived from a study of CD8 T cells in Susac syndrome. Germline assignment: CDR1 SQVTM and CDR2 ANQGSEA. Trimming stripped 6 bases from V and 3 bases from J, with 15 bases between. This CDR3 has 13 residues. Roughly 0.45 to 1 ug RNA was reverse transcribed with random hexamers. The CDR3 of TCR beta was amplified by immunoSEQ multiplex PCR across 54 Vbeta and 13 Jbeta. TCRdb re-derived calls from the immunoSEQ multiplex PCR reads in MiXCR, one entry per CDR3 protein. The profile covers 150,000 to 200,000 distinct CDR3 sequences, with around 93% appearing a single time and approximately 0.16% taken by the ten largest.

The origin of this receptor is a human donor with Susac syndrome. The sample taken for sequencing was CD8+ T cells from PBMCs. The rearrangement uses TRBV29-1 and TRBJ2-7; the D gene could be TRBD1 or TRBD2 (5 bases each). CDR3: CSVSYGTVYEQYF. The CDR3 DNA sequence: TGCAGCGTGTCATACGGGACGGTCTACGAGCAGTACTTC.